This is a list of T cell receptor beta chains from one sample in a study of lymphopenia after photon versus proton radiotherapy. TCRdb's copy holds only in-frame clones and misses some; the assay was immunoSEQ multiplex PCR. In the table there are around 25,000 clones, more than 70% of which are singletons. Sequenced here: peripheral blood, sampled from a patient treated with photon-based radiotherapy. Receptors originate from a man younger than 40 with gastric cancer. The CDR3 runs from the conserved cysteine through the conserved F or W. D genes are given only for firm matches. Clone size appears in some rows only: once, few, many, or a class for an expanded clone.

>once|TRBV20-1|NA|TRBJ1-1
TGCAGTGCTAGTAGGGACACTGAAGCTTTCTTT
CSASRDTEAFF
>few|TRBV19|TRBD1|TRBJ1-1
TGTGCCAGTAGTATACAGGACAGGGGGCGGGAAGCTTTCTTT
CASSIQDRGREAFF
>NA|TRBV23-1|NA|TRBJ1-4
TGCGCCAGCAGTCGACTTAGCCAGGGGTTGGGTGAAAAACTGTTTTTT
CASSRLSQGLGEKLFF
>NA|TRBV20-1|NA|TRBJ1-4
TGCAGCACGGACACTAATGAAAAACTGTTTTTT
CSTDTNEKLFF
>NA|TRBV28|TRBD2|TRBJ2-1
TGTGCCAGCAGGTCCGGACTAGCGGAGTACAATGAGCAGTTCTTC
CASRSGLAEYNEQFF
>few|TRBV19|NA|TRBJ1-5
TGTGCCAGTAGTGCTCGGGACGCATTAAATGGGCAGCCCCAGCATTTT
CASSARDALNGQPQHF
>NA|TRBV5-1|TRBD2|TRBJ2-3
TGCGCCAGCAGCTTGGGACTAGCGGGGACAGATACGCAGTATTTT
CASSLGLAGTDTQYF
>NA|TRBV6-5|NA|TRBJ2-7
TGTGCCACCAACCTTCTTAACGAGCAGTACTTC
CATNLLNEQYF
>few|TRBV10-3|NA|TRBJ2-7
TGTGCCATCAGAGGGCCGGCATCCTACGAGCAGTACTTC
CAIRGPASYEQYF
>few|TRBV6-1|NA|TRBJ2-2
TGTGCCAGCAACCCTACGGGCACCGGGGAGCTGTTTTTT
CASNPTGTGELFF
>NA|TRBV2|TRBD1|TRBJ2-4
TGTGCCAGCGACCCCGGGACAGACATTCAGTACTTC
CASDPGTDIQYF
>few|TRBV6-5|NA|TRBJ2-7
TGTGCCAGCAGTTCCACTGAGGGGAGCGGCCGTCGGGAGCAGTACTTC
CASSSTEGSGRREQYF
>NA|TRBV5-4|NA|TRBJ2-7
TGTGCCAGCAGCTCGGGCACCTACGAGCAGTACTTC
CASSSGTYEQYF
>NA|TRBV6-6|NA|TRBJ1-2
TGTGCCAGCAGTTCCGGGAGAGCAGGGAACTATGGCTACACCTTC
CASSSGRAGNYGYTF
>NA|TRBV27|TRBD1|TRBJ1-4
TGTGCCAGCAGTCCGACAGGGGGCATAGAAAAACTGTTTTTT
CASSPTGGIEKLFF
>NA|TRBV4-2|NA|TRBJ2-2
TGTGCCAGCAGCCAAGACGGTCAATTGAACACCGGGGAGCTGTTTTTT
CASSQDGQLNTGELFF
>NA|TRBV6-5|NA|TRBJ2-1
TGTGCCAGCAGCCTGGAGGGTTCCTCCTACAATGAGCAGTTCTTC
CASSLEGSSYNEQFF
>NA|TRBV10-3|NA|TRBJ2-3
TGTGCCATCGGTGGGAATTACACAGATACGCAGTATTTT
CAIGGNYTDTQYF
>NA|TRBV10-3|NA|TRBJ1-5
TGTGCCATCAGTGCCTTGAGGGGTGACAATCAGCCCCAGCATTTT
CAISALRGDNQPQHF
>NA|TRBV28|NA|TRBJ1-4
TGTGCCAGCAGATCCTCAGGGTCTGGGGCAGGGAATGAAAAACTGTTTTTT
CASRSSGSGAGNEKLFF
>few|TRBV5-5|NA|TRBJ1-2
TGTGCCAGCAGCTTGGTTTCCCCGTCGGGGATTGGCTACACCTTC
CASSLVSPSGIGYTF
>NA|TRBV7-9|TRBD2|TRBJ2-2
TGTGCCAGCAGCTTAGTTATACTAGCGGGAGAGGCCGGGGAGCTGTTTTTT
CASSLVILAGEAGELFF
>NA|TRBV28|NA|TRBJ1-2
TGTGCCAGCAGTTTACAAAACTATGGCTACACCTTC
CASSLQNYGYTF
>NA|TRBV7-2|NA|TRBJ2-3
TGTGCCAGCAGCTTTCAGGGCACAGATACGCAGTATTTT
CASSFQGTDTQYF
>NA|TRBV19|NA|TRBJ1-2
TGTGCCAGTAGTATGGGGGAACTTGGCTACACCTTC
CASSMGELGYTF
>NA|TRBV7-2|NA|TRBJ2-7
TGTGCCAGCAGCTTAGTTATCGCCGAGCAGTACTTC
CASSLVIAEQYF
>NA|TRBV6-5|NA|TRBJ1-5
TGTGCCAGCAGTTTTCACTATAGCAATCAGCCCCAGCATTTT
CASSFHYSNQPQHF
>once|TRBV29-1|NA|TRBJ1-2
TGCAGCGTCCCCGGGACCCTCCGGGGCTACACCTTC
CSVPGTLRGYTF
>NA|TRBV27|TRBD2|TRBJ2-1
TGTGCCAGCAAGGGGAGACTAGCGGGGGCAGGTGAGCAGTTCTTC
CASKGRLAGAGEQFF
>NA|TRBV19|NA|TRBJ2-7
TGTGCCAGTAGTATATGGGGAGGAACCTACGAGCAGTACTTC
CASSIWGGTYEQYF
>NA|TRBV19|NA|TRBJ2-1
TGTGCCAGTAGTATTTACTTGGAGAATGAGCAGTTCTTC
CASSIYLENEQFF
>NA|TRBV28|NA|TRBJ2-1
TGTGCCAGCAGTCCCACAGGGGCTCTAGCGTCTGAGCAGTTCTTC
CASSPTGALASEQFF
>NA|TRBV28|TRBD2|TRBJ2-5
TGTGCCAGCAGTCCACCCGGACTAGCGGGAGAGACCCAGTACTTC
CASSPPGLAGETQYF
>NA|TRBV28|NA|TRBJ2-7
TGTGCCAGCAGTCCCCGAACAGGTCTTCAAGAGCAGTACTTC
CASSPRTGLQEQYF
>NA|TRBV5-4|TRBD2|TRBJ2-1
TGTGCCAGCGCCTCTGGATCCACTAGCGGGAACAATGAGCAGTTCTTC
CASASGSTSGNNEQFF
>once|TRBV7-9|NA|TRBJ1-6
TGTGCCAGCAGCTTAGAGGGGGGAGTCGGTTCACCCCTCCACTTT
CASSLEGGVGSPLHF
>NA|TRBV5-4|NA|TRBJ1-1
TGTGCCAGCAGCTCGTCCGGGCAGTCTGCAGCTTTCTTT
CASSSSGQSAAFF
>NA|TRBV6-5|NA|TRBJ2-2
TGTGCCAGCAGTTACCAAAGGGGGGAGCTGTTTTTT
CASSYQRGELFF
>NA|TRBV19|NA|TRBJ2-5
TGTGCCAGTAGTATAGGGGGGACCCAAGAGACCCAGTACTTC
CASSIGGTQETQYF
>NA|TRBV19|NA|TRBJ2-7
TGTGCCAGTTCTCCTGGGCCGACCTACGAGCAGTACTTC
CASSPGPTYEQYF
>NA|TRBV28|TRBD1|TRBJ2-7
TGTGCCAGCAGTTCTCAGGGGGCGCCTGAGCAGTACTTC
CASSSQGAPEQYF
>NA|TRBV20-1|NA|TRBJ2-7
TGCAGTGCGCAGAAGTCCTACGAGCAGTACTTC
CSAQKSYEQYF
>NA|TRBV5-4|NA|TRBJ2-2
TGTGCCAGCCAGGTACAGACCAACACCGGGGAGCTGTTTTTT
CASQVQTNTGELFF
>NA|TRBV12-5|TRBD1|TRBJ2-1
TGTGCTAGTGGTTGGGGACAGGGGGCGAGGAATGAGCAGTTCTTC
CASGWGQGARNEQFF
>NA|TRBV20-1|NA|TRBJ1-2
TGCAGTGCTAGAGAGACAGTACTCCACACCTTC
CSARETVLHTF
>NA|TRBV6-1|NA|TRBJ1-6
TGTGCCAGCAGAGAGAATTCACCCCTCCACTTT
CASRENSPLHF
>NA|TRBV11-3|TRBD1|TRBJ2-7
TGTGCCAGCAGCTTATCAGGACAGGGTAGACACGAGCAGTACTTC
CASSLSGQGRHEQYF
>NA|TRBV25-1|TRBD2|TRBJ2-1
TGTGCCAGCAGTGAGCCCGGGACTAGCGGCCTTAATGAGCAGTTCTTC
CASSEPGTSGLNEQFF
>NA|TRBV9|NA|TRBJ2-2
TGTGCCAGCAGCCTCAGAGGGGCAGGGGAGCTGTTTTTT
CASSLRGAGELFF
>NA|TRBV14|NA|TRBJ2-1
TGTGCCAGCAGCCAAAACAGGCGGTTCTACAATGAGCAGTTCTTC
CASSQNRRFYNEQFF
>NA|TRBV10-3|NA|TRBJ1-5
TGTGCCATCAGTGAGTCGCGGGGTTTTGCGCTACAGCCCCAGCATTTT
CAISESRGFALQPQHF
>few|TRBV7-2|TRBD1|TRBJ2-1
TGTGCCAGCAGCTCGACCGGGACAGTCAATGAGCAGTTCTTC
CASSSTGTVNEQFF
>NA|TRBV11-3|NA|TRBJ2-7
TGTGCCAGCAGCTTAAAACACGAGCAGTACTTC
CASSLKHEQYF
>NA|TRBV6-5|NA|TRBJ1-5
TGTGCCAGCAGTCCCTTGGACAATCAGCCCCAGCATTTT
CASSPLDNQPQHF
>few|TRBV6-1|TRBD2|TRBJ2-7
TGTGCCAGCAGTGAAGCGGTAAGCGGGAGCTCCTACGAGCAGTACTTC
CASSEAVSGSSYEQYF
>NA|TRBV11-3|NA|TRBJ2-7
TGTGCCAGCAGCTTAGCGACGGGGTGGGGCGAGCAGTACTTC
CASSLATGWGEQYF
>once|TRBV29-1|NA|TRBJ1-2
TGCAGCGTTGGACACCCAGGGGCTAACAATGGCTACACCTTC
CSVGHPGANNGYTF